This T cell receptor (beta chain) stems from a study of cytomegalovirus exposure and HLA in healthy donors. Broader study findings: Researchers counted around 160 TCR beta chains as cytomegalovirus-associated.

PCR amplification relied on 60 Vbeta primers (plus 13 Jbeta primers). The repertoire was sequenced with immunoSEQ multiplex PCR; TCRdb's copy has only in-frame clones and lacks some. Seen here are some 150,000 clones, around 86% observed once, and the top ten hold about 1.2%. As for this clone: No antigen is known for it.

Trimming shortened V by 6 bases and J by 0 bases, and 12 bases separated the two germline ends. Per the germline V gene, CDR1 is SNHLY and CDR2 is FYNNEI. The CDR3 consists of 15 residues. Sequenced sample: PBMCs. The rearrangement uses TRBV2 and TRBJ1-5; D is ambiguous. This TCR was sampled from a female donor in good health and CMV-seronegative. CDR3 loop: CASSGLGSSNQPQHF. CDR3 DNA: TGTGCCAGCAGCGGACTAGGGAGTAGCAATCAGCCCCAGCATTTT.